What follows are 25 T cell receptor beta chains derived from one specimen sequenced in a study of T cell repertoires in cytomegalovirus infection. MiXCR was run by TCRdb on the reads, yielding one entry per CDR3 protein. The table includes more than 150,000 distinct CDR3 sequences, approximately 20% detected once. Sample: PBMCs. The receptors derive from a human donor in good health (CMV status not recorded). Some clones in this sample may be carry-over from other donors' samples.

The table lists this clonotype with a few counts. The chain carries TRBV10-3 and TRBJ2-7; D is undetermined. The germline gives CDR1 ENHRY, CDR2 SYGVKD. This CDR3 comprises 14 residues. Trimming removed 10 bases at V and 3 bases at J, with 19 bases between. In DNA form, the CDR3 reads TGTGCCACAGCCCCGGGCGAGCCGGGCTACGAGCAGTACTTC. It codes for CATAPGEPGYEQYF.

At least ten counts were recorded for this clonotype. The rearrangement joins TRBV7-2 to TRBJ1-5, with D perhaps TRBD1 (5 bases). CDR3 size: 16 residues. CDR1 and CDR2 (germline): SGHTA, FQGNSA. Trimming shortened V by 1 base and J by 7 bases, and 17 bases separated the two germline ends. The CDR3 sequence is CASSLGQGGMFQPQHF. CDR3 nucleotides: TGTGCCAGCAGCTTAGGCCAGGGAGGAATGTTCCAGCCCCAGCATTTT.

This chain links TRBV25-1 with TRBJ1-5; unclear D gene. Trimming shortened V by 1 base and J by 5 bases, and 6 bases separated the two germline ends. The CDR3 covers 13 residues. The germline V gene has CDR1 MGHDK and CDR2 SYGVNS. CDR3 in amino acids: CASSEFGDQPQHF. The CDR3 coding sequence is TGTGCCAGCAGTGAATTCGGAGATCAGCCCCAGCATTTT.

The CDR3 region has the DNA TGCAGTGCCGAGGGGACTAGTTATAATGAGCAGTTCTTC. It translates to CSAEGTSYNEQFF. The chain carries TRBV20-1 and TRBJ2-1; TRBD2 matches 8 bases. The CDR3 extends over 13 amino acids. Germline V gives CDR1 DFQATT, CDR2 SNEGSKA (reference sequence). The V gene end was trimmed by 6 bases and the J gene end by 7 bases; junction bases not matched to a gene: 8.

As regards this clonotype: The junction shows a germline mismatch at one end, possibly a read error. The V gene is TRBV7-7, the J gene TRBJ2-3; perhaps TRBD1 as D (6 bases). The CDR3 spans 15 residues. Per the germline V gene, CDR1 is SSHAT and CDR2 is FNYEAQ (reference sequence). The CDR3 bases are TGTACCAGCAGCTCAGGGTCAGGGGGCACAGATACGCAGTATTTT. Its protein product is CTSSSGSGGTDTQYF.

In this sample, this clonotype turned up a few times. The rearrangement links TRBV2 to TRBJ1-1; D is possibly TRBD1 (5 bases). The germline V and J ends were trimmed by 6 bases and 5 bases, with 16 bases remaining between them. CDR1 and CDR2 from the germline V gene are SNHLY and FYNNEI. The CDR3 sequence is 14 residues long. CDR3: CASSTGGAWTEAFF. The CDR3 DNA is TGTGCCAGCAGCACTGGGGGAGCGTGGACTGAAGCTTTCTTT.

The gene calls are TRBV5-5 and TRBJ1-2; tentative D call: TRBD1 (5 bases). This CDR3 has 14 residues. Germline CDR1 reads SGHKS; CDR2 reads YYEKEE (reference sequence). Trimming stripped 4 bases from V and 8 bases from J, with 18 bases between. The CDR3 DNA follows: TGTGCCAGCAGCGGCCGGACATGGGGAGAGGGCTACACCTTC. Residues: CASSGRTWGEGYTF.

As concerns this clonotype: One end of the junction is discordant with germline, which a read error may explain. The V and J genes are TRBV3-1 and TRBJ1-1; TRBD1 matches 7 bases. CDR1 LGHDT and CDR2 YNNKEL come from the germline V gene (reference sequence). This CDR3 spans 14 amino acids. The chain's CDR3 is CASSRGQINTGAFF. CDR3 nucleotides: TGTGCCAGCAGCCGGGGACAGATCAACACTGGAGCTTTCTTT.

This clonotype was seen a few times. This CDR3 reads CASSRERRSSYNSPLHF. DNA of the CDR3: TGTGCCAGTAGTAGGGAGAGAAGGAGCTCCTATAATTCACCCCTCCACTTT. The J gene is TRBJ1-6, the V gene TRBV19; D not resolved. Germline CDR1 and CDR2: LNHDA and SQIVND (reference sequence). This CDR3 is 17 amino acids long. V lost 4 bases and J 0 bases, leaving 13 bases between the germline ends.

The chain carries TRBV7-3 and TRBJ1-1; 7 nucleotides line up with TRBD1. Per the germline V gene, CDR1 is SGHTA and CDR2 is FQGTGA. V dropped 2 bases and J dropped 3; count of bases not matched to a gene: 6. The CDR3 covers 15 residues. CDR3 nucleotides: TGTGCCAGCAGCTTAGCACAGGGGATTTACACTGAAGCTTTCTTT. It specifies CASSLAQGIYTEAFF.

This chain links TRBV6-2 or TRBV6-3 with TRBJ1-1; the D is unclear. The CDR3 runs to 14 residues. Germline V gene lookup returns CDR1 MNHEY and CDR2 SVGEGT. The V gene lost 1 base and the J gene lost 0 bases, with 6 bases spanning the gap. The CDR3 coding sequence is TGTGCCAGCAGTTACTTCTTAGTGAACACTGAAGCTTTCTTT. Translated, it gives CASSYFLVNTEAFF.

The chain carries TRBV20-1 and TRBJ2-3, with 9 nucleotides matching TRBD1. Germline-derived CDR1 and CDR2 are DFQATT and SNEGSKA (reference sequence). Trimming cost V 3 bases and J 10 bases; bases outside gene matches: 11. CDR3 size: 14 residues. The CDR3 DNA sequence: TGCAGTGCTAGGACAGGGGGAAGCCGGTTTCCGCAGTATTTT. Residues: CSARTGGSRFPQYF.

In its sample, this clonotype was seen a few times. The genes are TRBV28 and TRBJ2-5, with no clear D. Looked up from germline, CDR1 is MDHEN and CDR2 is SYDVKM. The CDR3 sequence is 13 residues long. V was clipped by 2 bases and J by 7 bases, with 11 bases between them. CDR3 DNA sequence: TGTGCCAGCAGTTTACCCCTTCGAGGGACCCAGTACTTC. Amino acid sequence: CASSLPLRGTQYF.

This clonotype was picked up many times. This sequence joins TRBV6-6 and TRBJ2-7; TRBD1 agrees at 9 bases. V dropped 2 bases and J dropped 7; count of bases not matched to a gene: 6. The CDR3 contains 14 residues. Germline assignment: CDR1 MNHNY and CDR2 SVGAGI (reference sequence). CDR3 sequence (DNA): TGTGCCAGCAGTTACAAAGGACAGGGGTCGGAGCAGTACTTC. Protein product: CASSYKGQGSEQYF.

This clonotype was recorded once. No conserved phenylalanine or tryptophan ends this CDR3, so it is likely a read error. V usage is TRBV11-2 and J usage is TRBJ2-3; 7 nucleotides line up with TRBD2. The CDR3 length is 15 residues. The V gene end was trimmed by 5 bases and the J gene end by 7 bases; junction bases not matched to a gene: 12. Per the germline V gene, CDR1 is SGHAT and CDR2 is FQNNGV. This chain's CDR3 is CASSPFTGGPYTQYY. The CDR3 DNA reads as TGTGCCAGCAGCCCGTTTACGGGAGGACCCTATACGCAGTATTAT.

CDR3 protein: CATSRDRGGSPEAFF. The CDR3 nucleotides are TGTGCCACCAGCAGAGATAGAGGGGGGTCACCGGAAGCTTTCTTT. This rearrangement joins TRBV15 to TRBJ1-1; a possible D gene is TRBD1 (6 bases). V lost 0 bases and J 8 bases, leaving 16 bases between the germline ends. This CDR3 is 15 amino acids long. Germline CDR1 and CDR2: LNHNV and YYDKDF (reference sequence). Full variable domain (outside the CDR3, taken from reference TRBV15 and TRBJ1-1): DAMVIQNPRYQVTQFGKPVTLSCSQTLNHNVMYWYQQKSSQAPKLLFHYYDKDFNNEADTPDNFQSRRPNTSFCFLDIRSPGLGDTAMYLCATSRDRGGSPEAFFGQGTRLTVV.

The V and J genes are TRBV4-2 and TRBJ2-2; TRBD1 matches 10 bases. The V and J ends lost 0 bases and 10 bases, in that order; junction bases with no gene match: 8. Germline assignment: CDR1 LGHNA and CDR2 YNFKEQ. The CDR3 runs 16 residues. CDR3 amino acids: CASSQEPGQGSEELFF. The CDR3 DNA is TGTGCCAGCAGCCAAGAACCGGGACAGGGGAGCGAGGAGCTGTTTTTT.

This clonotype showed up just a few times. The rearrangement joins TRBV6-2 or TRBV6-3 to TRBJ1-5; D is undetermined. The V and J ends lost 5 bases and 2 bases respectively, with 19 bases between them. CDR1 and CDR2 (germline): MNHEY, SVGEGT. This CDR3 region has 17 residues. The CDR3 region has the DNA TGTGCCAGCAGTGGCAAAAGGAGCCCCGGAGGCAATCAGCCCCAGCATTTT. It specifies CASSGKRSPGGNQPQHF.

CDR3 region: CASSQLQGAGTEAFF. The CDR3 DNA reads TGTGCCAGCAGCCAGTTACAGGGGGCTGGCACTGAAGCTTTCTTT. The genes are TRBV3-1 and TRBJ1-1; 9 bases are a match to TRBD1. Germline V gene lookup returns CDR1 LGHDT and CDR2 YNNKEL (reference sequence). V gave up 3 bases and J gave up 4 bases; unmatched junction bases: 6. The CDR3 length is 15 residues.

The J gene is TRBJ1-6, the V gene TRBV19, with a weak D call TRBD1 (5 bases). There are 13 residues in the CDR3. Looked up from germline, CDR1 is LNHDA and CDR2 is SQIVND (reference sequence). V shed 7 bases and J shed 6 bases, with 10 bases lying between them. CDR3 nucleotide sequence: TGTGCCAGTACCCGGGGCCTTAATTCACCCCTCCACTTT. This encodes CASTRGLNSPLHF.

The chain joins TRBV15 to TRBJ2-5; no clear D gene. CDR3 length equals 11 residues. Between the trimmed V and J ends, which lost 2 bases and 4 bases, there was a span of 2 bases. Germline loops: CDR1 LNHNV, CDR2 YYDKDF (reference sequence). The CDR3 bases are TGTGCCACCAGCAGAACAGAGACCCAGTACTTC. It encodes CATSRTETQYF.

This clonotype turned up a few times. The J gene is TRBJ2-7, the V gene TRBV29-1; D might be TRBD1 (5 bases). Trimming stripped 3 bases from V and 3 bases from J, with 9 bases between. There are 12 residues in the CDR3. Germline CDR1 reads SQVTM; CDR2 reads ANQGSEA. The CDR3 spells CSVEAQGYEQYF. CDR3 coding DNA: TGCAGCGTTGAGGCCCAGGGCTACGAGCAGTACTTC.

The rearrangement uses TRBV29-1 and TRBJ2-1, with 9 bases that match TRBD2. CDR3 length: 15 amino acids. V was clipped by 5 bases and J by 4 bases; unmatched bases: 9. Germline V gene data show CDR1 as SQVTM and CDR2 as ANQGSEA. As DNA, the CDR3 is TGCAGCGTTTCGGGTTTGCTAGCGGGATACAATGAGCAGTTCTTC. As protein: CSVSGLLAGYNEQFF.

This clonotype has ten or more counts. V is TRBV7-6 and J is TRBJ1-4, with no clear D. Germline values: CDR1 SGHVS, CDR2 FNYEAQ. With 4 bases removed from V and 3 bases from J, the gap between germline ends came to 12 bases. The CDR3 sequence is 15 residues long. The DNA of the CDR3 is TGTGCCAGCAGCTCGTTGGGCGTTTCTAATGAAAAACTGTTTTTT. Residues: CASSSLGVSNEKLFF. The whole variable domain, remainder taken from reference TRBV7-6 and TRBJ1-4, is GAGVSQSPRYKVTKRGQDVALRCDPISGHVSLYWYRQALGQGPEFLTYFNYEAQQDKSGLPNDRFSAERPEGSISTLTIQRTEQRDSAMYRCASSSLGVSNEKLFFGSGTQLSVL.

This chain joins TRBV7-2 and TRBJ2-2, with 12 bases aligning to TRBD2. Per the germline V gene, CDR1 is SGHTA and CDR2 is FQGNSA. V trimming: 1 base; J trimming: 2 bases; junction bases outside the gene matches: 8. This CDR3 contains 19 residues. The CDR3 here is CASSLGRLAGVYNTGELFF. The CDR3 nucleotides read TGTGCCAGCAGCTTAGGGAGACTAGCGGGAGTGTACAACACCGGGGAGCTGTTTTTT.